The 28 T cell receptor beta chains below all came from one sample that was sequenced in a study of brain T cells in children with intractable seizures. Profiled with immunoSEQ multiplex PCR; TCRdb holds only in-frame clones, not every one. The sample carries 65,000 to 85,000 clones, around 93% recorded once. Sample: peripheral blood, taken at surgery. The receptor set was obtained from a boy under two years old with tuberous sclerosis and intractable seizures.

V gene TRBV27 combines with J gene TRBJ1-1, with D possibly matching TRBD1 (5 bases). The CDR3 loop spans 14 amino acids. Germline values: CDR1 MNHEY, CDR2 SMNVEV (reference sequence). The V end lost 6 bases, the J end lost 0 bases, and 11 bases lay between the germline ends. CDR3: CASRHGTVNTEAFF. CDR3 DNA: TGTGCCAGCAGACACGGGACGGTGAACACTGAAGCTTTCTTT.

V and J are TRBV9 and TRBJ1-4; D not resolved. Deletions cut 0 bases from V and 6 bases from J, with 12 bases between. The length of the CDR3 is 15 residues. Germline V gene sequence: CDR1 SGDLS, CDR2 YYNGEE. For the CDR3, the DNA is TGTGCCAGCAGCGTAGGAGGGTCGGTAGATGAAAAACTGTTTTTT. It specifies CASSVGGSVDEKLFF.

The CDR3: CASSIRGQGNTGELFF. DNA of the CDR3: TGTGCCAGTAGTATCCGAGGACAGGGAAACACCGGGGAGCTGTTTTTT. The rearrangement joins TRBV19 to TRBJ2-2; 8 positions agree with TRBD1. Trimming removed 3 bases from V and 2 bases from J; junction bases left unmatched: 5. CDR3 size: 16 residues. Germline V gives CDR1 LNHDA, CDR2 SQIVND (reference sequence). Together with reference TRBV19 and TRBJ2-2, the CDR3 gives the full variable domain: DGGITQSPKYLFRKEGQNVTLSCEQNLNHDAMYWYRQDPGQGLRLIYYSQIVNDFQKGDIAEGYSVSREKKESFPLTVTSAQKNPTAFYLCASSIRGQGNTGELFFGEGSRLTVL.

The CDR3 is CASSIDILGRNTIYF. CDR3 nucleotides: TGTGCCAGCAGCATAGACATCTTAGGGAGAAACACCATATATTTT. This chain links TRBV5-6 with TRBJ1-3; D not certain. V dropped 4 bases and J dropped 5 bases, with 16 bases sitting between them. In germline, CDR1 is SGHDT, CDR2 YYEEEE. CDR3 length: 15 residues. Supplemented by reference TRBV5-6 and TRBJ1-3, the full variable domain reads DAGVTQSPTHLIKTRGQQVTLRCSPKSGHDTVSWYQQALGQGPQFIFQYYEEEERQRGNFPDRFSGHQFPNYSSELNVNALLLGDSALYLCASSIDILGRNTIYFGEGSWLTVV.

The rearrangement links TRBV6-5 to TRBJ2-7, with D possibly matching TRBD1 (5 bases). Germline lookup yields CDR1 MNHEY and CDR2 SVGAGI. CDR3 length: 15 amino acids. Trimming pared 0 bases from V and 2 bases from J, leaving 11 bases between. CDR3 sequence: CASSYSQGSPYEQYF. The CDR3 nucleotides are TGTGCCAGCAGTTACTCCCAGGGTAGCCCCTACGAGCAGTACTTC.

The J gene is TRBJ1-1, the V gene TRBV6-5; TRBD1 is a possible D gene (5 bases). The CDR3 is 15 amino acids. Trimming removed 6 bases from V and 9 bases from J, with 23 bases in between. Germline CDR1 MNHEY, CDR2 SVGAGI. The CDR3 DNA reads as TGTGCCAGCAGCAACCTGGGGCCCGGGAAGGGGAAAGCTTTCTTT. This codes for CASSNLGPGKGKAFF.

The V call is TRBV28, the J call TRBJ1-6; D unclear. The germline V and J ends were trimmed by 7 bases and 7 bases, with 14 bases remaining between them. The CDR3 consists of 14 residues. Germline assignment: CDR1 MDHEN and CDR2 SYDVKM. CDR3 in DNA: TGTGCCAGCAACTCGGCCGCCCTAAATTCACCCCTCCACTTT. This gives the protein CASNSAALNSPLHF.

The chain joins TRBV27 to TRBJ1-4; unclear D gene. The CDR3 length is 12 residues. V was pared by 5 bases and J by 6 bases, with 7 bases between. Germline V CDR1 and CDR2: MNHEY, SMNVEV (reference sequence). The CDR3, as DNA: TGTGCCAGCAGTGGGCTTGATGAAAAACTGTTTTTT. This translates into CASSGLDEKLFF.

The chain is built from TRBV5-1 and TRBJ1-2; D not resolved. Germline V CDR1 and CDR2: SGHRS, YFSETQ. The length of the CDR3 is 13 residues. V lost 0 bases and J 2 bases, leaving 5 bases between the germline ends. The CDR3 spells CASSLVRNYGYTF. The CDR3 DNA is TGCGCCAGCAGCTTGGTCAGGAACTATGGCTACACCTTC.

The chain couples TRBV14 to TRBJ2-3; D is unclear. V was clipped by 1 base and J by 2 bases, with 10 bases between them. The CDR3 spans 15 residues. Germline values: CDR1 SGHDN, CDR2 FVKESK. The CDR3 sequence is CASSQGGRNTDTQYF. CDR3 nucleotides: TGTGCCAGCAGCCAAGGTGGCCGTAACACAGATACGCAGTATTTT.

The genes are TRBV5-1 and TRBJ2-1, with 14 bases lining up with TRBD2. Germline loops: CDR1 SGHRS, CDR2 YFSETQ. CDR3 length: 18 residues. With V trimmed by 1 base and J by 3 bases, 6 bases remained unmatched. DNA of the CDR3: TGCGCCAGCAGCTTGCTGGGACTAGCGGGAGAAGGCTACAATGAGCAGTTCTTC. Its protein is CASSLLGLAGEGYNEQFF.

CDR3 nucleotide sequence: TGTGCCAGCAGTTTACAGGGGCTCTTCGAGCAGTACTTC. Translated: CASSLQGLFEQYF. The rearrangement links TRBV12-3 or TRBV12-4 to TRBJ2-7; the D gene is possibly TRBD1 (6 bases). The ends were cut back, 2 bases at V and 6 bases at J, with 11 bases in the middle. The CDR3 consists of 13 residues.

J is TRBJ1-2 and V is TRBV11-3; tentative D call: TRBD1 (6 bases). V lost 5 bases and J 2 bases, leaving 15 bases between the germline ends. The germline V gene has CDR1 SGHNT and CDR2 YENEEA. This CDR3 comprises 15 residues. This CDR3 reads CASSQRGQINYGYTF. The CDR3 coding sequence is TGTGCCAGCAGCCAAAGAGGACAGATCAACTATGGCTACACCTTC.

This clone was seen just once. The chain has TRBV1 and TRBJ2-7. TRBV1 is flagged as a pseudogene. The CDR3 is made up of 13 amino acids. CDR3 DNA sequence: TGCACCAGCAGCCAAGAAGGGTACGGCGAGCAGTACTTC. Its protein is CTSSQEGYGEQYF.

The rearrangement uses TRBV19 and TRBJ2-2, with D unresolved. Looked up from germline, CDR1 is LNHDA and CDR2 is SQIVND (reference sequence). Deletions cut 3 bases from V and 3 bases from J, with 8 bases between. This CDR3 comprises 14 residues. This CDR3 reads CASSMWEYTGELFF. Here the CDR3 DNA reads TGTGCCAGTAGTATGTGGGAATACACCGGGGAGCTGTTTTTT.

The count of this clone is one. The V gene is TRBV7-9, the J gene TRBJ2-3; D call uncertain. This CDR3 has 16 amino acids. Germline loops: CDR1 SEHNR, CDR2 FQNEAQ (reference sequence). Between the trimmed V and J ends, which lost 4 bases and 4 bases, there was a span of 18 bases. The CDR3 DNA sequence: TGTGCCAGCAGCTCATTTCTCGGAGAAAGAGCAGATACGCAGTATTTT. This translates into CASSSFLGERADTQYF.

The genes are TRBV6-5 and TRBJ2-3; D might be TRBD2 (6 bases). Deletions cut 7 bases from V and 4 bases from J, with 15 bases between. The CDR3 runs 14 residues. The germline V gene has CDR1 MNHEY and CDR2 SVGAGI. The CDR3, as DNA: TGTGCCAGCACCGTTACTAGGAGGGCAGATACGCAGTATTTT. This gives the protein CASTVTRRADTQYF.

The V gene is TRBV12-3 or TRBV12-4, the J gene TRBJ2-3; D is uncertain. Trimming removed 6 bases at V and 0 bases at J, with 4 bases between. The CDR3 consists of 12 residues. The CDR3 coding sequence is TGTGCCAGCAGGACTAGCACAGATACGCAGTATTTT. Its translation is CASRTSTDTQYF.

The chain links TRBV12-5 to TRBJ1-1, with D perhaps matching TRBD1 (5 bases). The CDR3 is 13 amino acids. Germline CDR1 reads LGHNT; CDR2 reads FRNRAP. The V end was cut by 7 bases, the J end by 1 base, with 10 bases between. This CDR3 reads CASALGTNTEAFF. CDR3 DNA: TGTGCTAGTGCCCTAGGGACGAACACTGAAGCTTTCTTT.

In this sample, this clone turned up once. This rearrangement joins TRBV6-4 to TRBJ2-2; TRBD2 is a possible D gene (6 bases). V was trimmed by 5 bases and J by 3 bases, leaving 10 bases between them. Per germline, CDR1 MRHNA and CDR2 SNTAGT. The CDR3 is 14 residues long. CDR3 in amino acids: CASSRDSYTGELFF. The CDR3 region has the DNA TGTGCCAGCAGTAGGGACTCCTACACCGGGGAGCTGTTTTTT.

The CDR3 here is CASSFPGQGYEQYF. CDR3 bases: TGTGCCAGCAGCTTTCCGGGACAGGGTTACGAGCAGTACTTC. The rearrangement joins TRBV13 to TRBJ2-7; 9 bases fit TRBD1. CDR1 and CDR2 (germline): PRHDT, FYEKMQ (reference sequence). The CDR3 consists of 14 residues. V shed 3 bases and J 4 bases; nucleotides not matched to a gene: 4.

There are a few counts of this clone. CDR3 sequence: CASSQQGGTEAFF. The CDR3, as DNA: TGTGCCAGTAGTCAGCAGGGAGGCACTGAAGCTTTCTTT. The V and J genes are TRBV19 and TRBJ1-1; D may be TRBD1 (5 bases). Trimming shortened V by 5 bases and J by 4 bases, and 11 bases separated the two germline ends. Germline V lookup: CDR1 LNHDA, CDR2 SQIVND (reference sequence). The CDR3 extends over 13 amino acids. The full variable domain, in which reference TRBV19 and TRBJ1-1 provide the parts outside the CDR3, is DGGITQSPKYLFRKEGQNVTLSCEQNLNHDAMYWYRQDPGQGLRLIYYSQIVNDFQKGDIAEGYSVSREKKESFPLTVTSAQKNPTAFYLCASSQQGGTEAFFGQGTRLTVV.

The CDR3 DNA follows: TGCGCCAGCAGCTTGTATGACTCCATTAGCGGGAAGGGGACTAGCACAGATACGCAGTATTTT. Translation gives CASSLYDSISGKGTSTDTQYF. This chain links TRBV5-1 with TRBJ2-3; 8 bases are shared with TRBD2. Germline assignment: CDR1 SGHRS and CDR2 YFSETQ. Unmatched junction bases numbered 19, after V lost 1 base and J lost 0 bases. The CDR3 is 21 amino acids.

The genes are TRBV28 and TRBJ2-1, with 11 bases identical to TRBD1. Looked up from germline, CDR1 is MDHEN and CDR2 is SYDVKM. The CDR3 contains 17 residues. With V trimmed by 3 bases and J by 4 bases, 8 bases remained unmatched. The CDR3 bases are TGTGCCAGCAGTTTCCCTGGGACAGGGGGATCTTACAATGAGCAGTTCTTC. It specifies CASSFPGTGGSYNEQFF.

The V call is TRBV4-2, the J call TRBJ2-7, with 7 bases matching TRBD2. This CDR3 has 13 amino acids. Germline V CDR1 and CDR2: LGHNA, YNFKEQ. V dropped 2 bases and J dropped 5; count of bases not matched to a gene: 3. As DNA, the CDR3 is TGTGCCAGCAGCCAATCCGGGACTAACGAGCAGTACTTC. Protein product: CASSQSGTNEQYF.

The chain employs TRBV7-2 and TRBJ2-3; D is undetermined. Germline loops: CDR1 SGHTA, CDR2 FQGNSA. The CDR3 runs 15 residues. Trimming left V 5 bases short and J 4 bases short, with 16 bases between. In nucleotides, the CDR3 is TGTGCCAGCAGCCCCCCAGCGCTGGAGCCAGATACGCAGTATTTT. This translates into CASSPPALEPDTQYF.

The chain joins TRBV5-1 to TRBJ2-2; D perhaps matches TRBD1 (5 bases). Deletions cut 2 bases from V and 4 bases from J, with 12 bases between. The CDR3 sequence is 15 residues long. Germline V gene lookup returns CDR1 SGHRS and CDR2 YFSETQ. CDR3 bases: TGCGCCAGCAGCTTACAAGATAGGGGCACCGGGGAGCTGTTTTTT. Translation gives CASSLQDRGTGELFF.

The V call is TRBV7-3, the J call TRBJ1-2, with 11 bases matching TRBD1. The V gene's germline CDR1 is SGHTA and CDR2 FQGTGA. With V trimmed by 5 bases and J by 4 bases, 0 bases remained unmatched. The CDR3 totals 13 residues. The CDR3 DNA reads TGTGCCAGCAGCGGGACAGGGGGCTATGGCTACACCTTC. It yields the protein CASSGTGGYGYTF. Variable domain in full (rest from reference TRBV7-3 and TRBJ1-2): GAGVSQTPSNKVTEKGKYVELRCDPISGHTALYWYRQSLGQGPEFLIYFQGTGAADDSGLPNDRFFAVRPEGSVSTLKIQRTERGDSAVYLCASSGTGGYGYTFGSGTRLTVV.